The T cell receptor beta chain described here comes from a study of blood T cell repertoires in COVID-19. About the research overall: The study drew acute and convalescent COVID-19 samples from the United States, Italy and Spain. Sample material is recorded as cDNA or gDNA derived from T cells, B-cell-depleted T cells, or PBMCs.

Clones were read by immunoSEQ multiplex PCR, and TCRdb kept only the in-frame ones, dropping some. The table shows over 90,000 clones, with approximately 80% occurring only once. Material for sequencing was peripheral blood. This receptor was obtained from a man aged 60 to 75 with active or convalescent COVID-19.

The CDR3 here is CASSIRGSGVFTNTGELFF. CDR3 DNA sequence: TGTGCCAGTAGTATACGCGGGAGCGGGGTTTTTACGAACACCGGGGAGCTGTTTTTT. The chain carries TRBV19 and TRBJ2-2; 7 bases are a match to TRBD2. Germline loops: CDR1 LNHDA, CDR2 SQIVND (reference sequence). This CDR3 has 19 amino acids. After removal of 2 bases from V and 0 bases from J, the junction contained 12 bases not matched to a gene.